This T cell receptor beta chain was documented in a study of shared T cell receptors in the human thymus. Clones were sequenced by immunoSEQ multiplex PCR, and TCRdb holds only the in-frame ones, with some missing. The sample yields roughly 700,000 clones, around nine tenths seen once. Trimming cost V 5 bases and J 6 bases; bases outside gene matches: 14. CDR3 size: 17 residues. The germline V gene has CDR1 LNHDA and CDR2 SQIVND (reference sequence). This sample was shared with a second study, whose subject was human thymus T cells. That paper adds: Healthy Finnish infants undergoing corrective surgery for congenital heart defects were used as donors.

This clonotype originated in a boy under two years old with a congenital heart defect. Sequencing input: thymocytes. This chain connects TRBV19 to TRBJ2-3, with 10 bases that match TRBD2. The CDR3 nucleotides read TGTGCCAGTAGTGACCTCCGGGACAGCGGGGGGGAGGATACGCAGTATTTT. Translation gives CASSDLRDSGGEDTQYF.